This entry describes one TCR beta chain. The antigen is not known. The data are from a study of shared clonotypes between healthy human individuals. For the study at large: The study drew on two women and three men aged 18 to 49 as donors. Plates per donor: three CD4 naive, three CD4 memory, two CD8 naive, one CD8 memory. Overall study results and limits: Across a few donors, naive CD4 shared roughly 5.2%, naive CD8 more than 3%, memory CD4 about 2.4%, memory CD8 approximately 0.4%.

Per the original data handling: With immunoSEQ giving junction-only sequences and no quality scores, filtering differed. Generated by immunoSEQ multiplex PCR, the TCRdb table keeps only in-frame clones and is missing some. Clonal size and the V and J genes are those of that table, whereas D and trimming came from the DNA. This sample has 150,000 to 200,000 clones, with around 63% found just once. The CDR3 is 15 amino acids. The germline V gene has CDR1 SEHNR and CDR2 FQNEAQ (reference sequence). J gave up 3 bases and V 5 bases, and 4 bases lay outside the gene matches. The material sequenced was memory CD4+ T cells sorted from blood. Subset given: CD45RA-negative fraction. This TCR was sampled from a young man in good health. The rearrangement links TRBV7-9 to TRBJ2-3, with 11 bases fitting TRBD1. CDR3 protein: CASSRTGGATDTQYF. As DNA, the CDR3 is TGTGCCAGCAGCCGGACAGGGGGCGCAACAGATACGCAGTATTTT.